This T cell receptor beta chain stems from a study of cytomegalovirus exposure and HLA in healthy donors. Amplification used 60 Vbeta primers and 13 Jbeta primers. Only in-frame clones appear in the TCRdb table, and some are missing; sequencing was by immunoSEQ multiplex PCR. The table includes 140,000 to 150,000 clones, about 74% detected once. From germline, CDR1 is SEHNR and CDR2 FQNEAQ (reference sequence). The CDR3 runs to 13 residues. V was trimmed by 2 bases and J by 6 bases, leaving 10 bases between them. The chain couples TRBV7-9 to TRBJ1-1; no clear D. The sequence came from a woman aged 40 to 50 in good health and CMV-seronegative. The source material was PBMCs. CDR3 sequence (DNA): TGTGCCAGCAGCTTAAGAGTGATCGCTGAAGCTTTCTTT. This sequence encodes CASSLRVIAEAFF.